What follows describes a single T cell receptor (beta chain). What this receptor recognizes is not known. The sample holds no much larger clone one base away, and base qualities are not on file. One collaborating source in Seattle enrolled patients during active infection and followed them longitudinally through the course of disease. Collaborating institutions collected whole blood in K2EDTA tubes following their own protocols. Collaborator samples were shipped for TCRbeta analysis as frozen whole blood, isolated PBMCs, or DNA extracted from either sample type. The entry originates in a study of blood T cell repertoires in COVID-19 (dated by TCRdb to the early 2020s). With respect to the entire study: The collaborator samples originated in the United States, Italy and Spain and spanned the acute and convalescent phases of COVID-19. The material from the prospective study consisted of cDNA or gDNA derived from T cells, B-cell-depleted T cells, or PBMCs. Deeply sampled blood TCRbeta repertoires from subjects exposed to, actively infected with, or recovered from COVID-19 were included in the dataset. The repertoires were released in a freely available public database meant as a resource for research on the immune response to SARS-CoV-2. Samples were obtained from the ongoing ImmuneRACE study (first 160 participants) and from about 1,300 subjects provided by 6 global collaborators. The sample metadata nearly always contained a de-identified subject ID, COVID-19 status, age in years and sex. HLA class I and class II types, where available, came from metadata supplied by the sample provider rather than from assay-based typing.

What the work shows at the level of the full study, not this receptor alone: The quantity of clinical and demographic metadata differed by source and by participant and was supplied without curation.

The immunoSEQ Assay, a bias-controlled multiplex PCR, was used to amplify TCRbeta CDR3 regions from genomic DNA. In the authors' own workflow: Nucleated cell counts per sample were estimated from amplification of reference gene primers within the assay. Sequence reads were collapsed and filtered to measure the absolute abundance of every unique TCRbeta CDR3 rearrangement. For each sample, productive Simpson clonality was calculated as the square root of Simpson's diversity index over productive rearrangements. In its TCRdb copy, this immuneACCESS table keeps in-frame sequences only and misses some clones. Where compared with another copy, unresolved V genes explain less than half of these, and the others have no known cause. That table supplies the V and J calls and clone size; D and trimming were determined from the DNA. The sample table records around 58,000 clones; 88% of these occur just once. About 40% of the sample comes from the top ten.

The clonotype was recovered from a woman between 55 and 75 years old with COVID-19, enrolled during active disease. Sequenced material: peripheral blood.

Here the CDR3 is given as CASSQDWTQGEKLFF. The nucleotide sequence reads as follows: TGTGCCAGCAGCCAAGATTGGACACAGGGGGAAAAACTGTTTTTT. The sequence joins TRBV4-2 to TRBJ1-4, with 7 bases aligning to TRBD1. Trimming accounts for 0 bases at V and 8 bases at J, while the number of junction bases matched to no gene is 6. From a lookup of the germline V gene, CDR1 and CDR2 are LGHNA and YNFKEQ. The CDR3, cysteine through phenylalanine, is 15 amino acids long. The DNA shown is the 45-base CDR3, in frame from base 1.